This TCR beta chain emerged from a study of blood T cell repertoires in COVID-19. Study at large: The cDNA or gDNA used as material had been derived from T cells, B-cell-depleted T cells, or PBMCs.

Germline CDR1 and CDR2: MNHEY and SVGAGI. This CDR3 contains 15 residues. Between the trimmed V and J ends, which lost 8 bases and 6 bases, there was a span of 22 bases. Method: immunoSEQ multiplex PCR; TCRdb's copy keeps in-frame clones and lacks some. Here the sample spans approximately 190,000 clones, around 80% being singletons. The count of this clone is one. The V and J genes are TRBV6-5 and TRBJ1-2; D is ambiguous. Sequencing input: peripheral blood. The source is a man aged 60-69 years with acute or convalescent COVID-19. The DNA for the CDR3 is TGTGCCAGCCGGGTAAGCCCGGTGGCGAACAATGGCTACACCTTC. Protein: CASRVSPVANNGYTF.